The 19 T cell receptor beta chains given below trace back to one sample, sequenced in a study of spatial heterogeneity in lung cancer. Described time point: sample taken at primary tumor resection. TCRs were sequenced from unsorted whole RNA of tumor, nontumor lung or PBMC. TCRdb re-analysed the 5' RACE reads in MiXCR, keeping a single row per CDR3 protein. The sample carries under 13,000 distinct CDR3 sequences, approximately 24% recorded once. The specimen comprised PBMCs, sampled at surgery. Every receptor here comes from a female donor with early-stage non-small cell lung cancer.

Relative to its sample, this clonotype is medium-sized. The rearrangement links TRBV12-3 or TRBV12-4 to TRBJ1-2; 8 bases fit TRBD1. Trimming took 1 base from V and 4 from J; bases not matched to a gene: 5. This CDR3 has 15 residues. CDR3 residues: CASSLGGQGSYGYTF. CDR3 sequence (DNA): TGTGCCAGCAGTTTAGGAGGACAGGGATCCTATGGCTACACCTTC.

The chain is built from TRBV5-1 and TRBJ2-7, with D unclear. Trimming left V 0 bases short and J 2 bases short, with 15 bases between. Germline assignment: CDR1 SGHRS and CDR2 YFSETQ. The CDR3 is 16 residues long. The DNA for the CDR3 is TGCGCCAGCAGCTTGGGCTCTTTGTCCTCCGCCTACGAGCAGTACTTC. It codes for CASSLGSLSSAYEQYF.

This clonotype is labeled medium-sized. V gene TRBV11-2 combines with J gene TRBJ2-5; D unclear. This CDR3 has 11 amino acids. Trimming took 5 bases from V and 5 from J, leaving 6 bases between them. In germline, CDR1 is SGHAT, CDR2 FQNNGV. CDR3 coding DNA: TGTGCCAGCAGCGCCCGTGAGACCCAGTACTTC. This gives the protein CASSARETQYF.

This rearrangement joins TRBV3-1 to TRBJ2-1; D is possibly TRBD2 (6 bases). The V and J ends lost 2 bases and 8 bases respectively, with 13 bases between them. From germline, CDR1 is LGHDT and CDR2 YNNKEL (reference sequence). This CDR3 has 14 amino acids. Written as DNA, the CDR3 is TGTGCCAGCAGCCAACACGGAGGGAAGTATGAGCAGTTCTTC. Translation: CASSQHGGKYEQFF.

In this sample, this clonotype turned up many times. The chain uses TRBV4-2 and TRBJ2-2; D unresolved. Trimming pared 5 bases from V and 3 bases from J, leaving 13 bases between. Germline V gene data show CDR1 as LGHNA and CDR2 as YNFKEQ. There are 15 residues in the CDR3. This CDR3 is CASSRSYLDTGELFF. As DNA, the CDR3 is TGTGCCAGCAGCAGAAGCTATCTTGACACCGGGGAGCTGTTTTTT.

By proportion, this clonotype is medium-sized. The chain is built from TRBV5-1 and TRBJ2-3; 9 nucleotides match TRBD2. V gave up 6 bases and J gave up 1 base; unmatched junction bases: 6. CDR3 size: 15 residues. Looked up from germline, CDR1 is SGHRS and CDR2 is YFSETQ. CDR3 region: CASTTSGRRTDTQYF. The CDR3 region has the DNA TGCGCCAGCACTACCAGCGGGAGGCGCACAGATACGCAGTATTTT.

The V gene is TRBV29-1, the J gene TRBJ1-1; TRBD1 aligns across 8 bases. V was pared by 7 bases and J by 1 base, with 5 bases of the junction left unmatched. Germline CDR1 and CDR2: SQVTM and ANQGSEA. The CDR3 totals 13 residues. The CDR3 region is CSATGQANTEAFF. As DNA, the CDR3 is TGCAGCGCTACGGGACAGGCGAACACTGAAGCTTTCTTT.

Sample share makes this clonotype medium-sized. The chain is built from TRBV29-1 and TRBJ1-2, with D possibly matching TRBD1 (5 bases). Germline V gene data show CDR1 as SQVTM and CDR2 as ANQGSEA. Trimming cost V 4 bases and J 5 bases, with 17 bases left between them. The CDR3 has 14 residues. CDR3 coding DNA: TGCAGCGTTGGGGAAGGGGCCGTCAATTATGGCTACACCTTC. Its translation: CSVGEGAVNYGYTF.

In DNA, the CDR3 is TGTGCCAGCAGTTTGCAGCTCTCAGCGGTCTATGGCTACACCTTC. Translation: CASSLQLSAVYGYTF. The rearrangement links TRBV28 to TRBJ1-2, with D uncertain. Between the trimmed V and J ends, which lost 3 bases and 4 bases, there was a span of 15 bases. Germline CDR1 MDHEN, CDR2 SYDVKM. CDR3 length equals 15 residues.

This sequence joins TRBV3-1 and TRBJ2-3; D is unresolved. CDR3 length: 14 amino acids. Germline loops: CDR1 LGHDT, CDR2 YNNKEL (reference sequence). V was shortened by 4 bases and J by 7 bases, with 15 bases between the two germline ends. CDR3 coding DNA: TGTGCCAGCAGCCGGACCCCCCATGTGAATACGCAGTATTTT. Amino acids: CASSRTPHVNTQYF.

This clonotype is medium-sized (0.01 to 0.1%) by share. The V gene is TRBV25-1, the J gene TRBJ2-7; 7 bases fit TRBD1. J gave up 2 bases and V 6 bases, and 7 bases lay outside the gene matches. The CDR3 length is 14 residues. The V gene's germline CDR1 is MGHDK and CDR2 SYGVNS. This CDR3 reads CASSRRDRTYEQYF. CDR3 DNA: TGTGCCAGCAGCCGCCGGGACAGAACCTACGAGCAGTACTTC.

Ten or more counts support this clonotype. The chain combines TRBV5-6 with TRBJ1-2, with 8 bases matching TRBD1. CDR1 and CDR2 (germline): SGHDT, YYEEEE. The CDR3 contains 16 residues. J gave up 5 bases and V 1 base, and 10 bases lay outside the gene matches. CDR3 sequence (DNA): TGTGCCAGCAGCTTGATTCCCGCCGGGACAGGTTATGGCTACACCTTC. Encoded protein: CASSLIPAGTGYGYTF. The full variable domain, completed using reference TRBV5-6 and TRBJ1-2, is DAGVTQSPTHLIKTRGQQVTLRCSPKSGHDTVSWYQQALGQGPQFIFQYYEEEERQRGNFPDRFSGHQFPNYSSELNVNALLLGDSALYLCASSLIPAGTGYGYTFGSGTRLTVV.

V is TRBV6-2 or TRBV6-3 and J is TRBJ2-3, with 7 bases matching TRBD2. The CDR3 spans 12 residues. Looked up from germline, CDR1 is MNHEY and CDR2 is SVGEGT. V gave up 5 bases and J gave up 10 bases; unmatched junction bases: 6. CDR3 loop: CASSGSGNAQYF. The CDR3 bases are TGTGCCAGCAGTGGAAGCGGGAACGCGCAGTATTTT.

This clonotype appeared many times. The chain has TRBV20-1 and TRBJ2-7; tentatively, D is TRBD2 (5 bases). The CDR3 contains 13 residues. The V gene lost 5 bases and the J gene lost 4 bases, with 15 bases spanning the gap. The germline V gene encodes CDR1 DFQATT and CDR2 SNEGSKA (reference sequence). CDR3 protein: CSAGGVRLYEQYF. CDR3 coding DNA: TGCAGTGCTGGCGGCGTGAGACTATACGAGCAGTACTTC.

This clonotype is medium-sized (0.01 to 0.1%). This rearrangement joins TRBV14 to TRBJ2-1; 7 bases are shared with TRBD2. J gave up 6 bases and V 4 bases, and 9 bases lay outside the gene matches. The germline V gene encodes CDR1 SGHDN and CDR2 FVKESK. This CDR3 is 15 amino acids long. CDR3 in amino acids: CASSPTWREFNEQFF. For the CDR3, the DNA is TGTGCCAGCAGCCCCACGTGGCGGGAGTTCAATGAGCAGTTCTTC.

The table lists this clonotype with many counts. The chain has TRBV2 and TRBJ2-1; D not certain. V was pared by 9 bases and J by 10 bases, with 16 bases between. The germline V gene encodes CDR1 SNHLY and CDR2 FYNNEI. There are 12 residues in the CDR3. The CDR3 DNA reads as TGTGCCAGGGCGGAACTACCAGCGGAGCAGTTCTTC. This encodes CARAELPAEQFF. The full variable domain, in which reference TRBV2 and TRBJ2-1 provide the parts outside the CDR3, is EPEVTQTPSHQVTQMGQEVILRCVPISNHLYFYWYRQILGQKVEFLVSFYNNEISEKSEIFDDQFSVERPDGSNFTLKIRSTKLEDSAMYFCARAELPAEQFFGPGTRLTVL.

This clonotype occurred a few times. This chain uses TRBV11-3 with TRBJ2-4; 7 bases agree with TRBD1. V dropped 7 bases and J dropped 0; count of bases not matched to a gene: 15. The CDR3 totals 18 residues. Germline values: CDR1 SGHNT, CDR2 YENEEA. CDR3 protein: CASITDPGQRLAKNIQYF. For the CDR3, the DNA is TGTGCCAGCATTACTGACCCGGGACAGCGCTTAGCCAAAAACATTCAGTACTTC.

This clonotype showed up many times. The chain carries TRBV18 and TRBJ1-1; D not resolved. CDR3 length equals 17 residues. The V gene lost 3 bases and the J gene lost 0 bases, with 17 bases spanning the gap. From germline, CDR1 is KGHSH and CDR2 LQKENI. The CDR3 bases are TGTGCCAGCTCACCCTGGGTGGAGCGGTCAATGAACACTGAAGCTTTCTTT. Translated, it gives CASSPWVERSMNTEAFF. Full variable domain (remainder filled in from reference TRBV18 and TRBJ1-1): NAGVMQNPRHLVRRRGQEARLRCSPMKGHSHVYWYRQLPEEGLKFMVYLQKENIIDESGMPKERFSAEFPKEGPSILRIQQVVRGDSAAYFCASSPWVERSMNTEAFFGQGTRLTVV.

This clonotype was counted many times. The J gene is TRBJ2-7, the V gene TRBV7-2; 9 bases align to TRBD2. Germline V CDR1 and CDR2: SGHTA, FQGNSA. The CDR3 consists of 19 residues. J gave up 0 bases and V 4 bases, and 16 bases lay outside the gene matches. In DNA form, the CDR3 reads TGTGCCAGCAGCTCACCCCGGGGTCTAGCGGGACTCCGCTCCTACGAGCAGTACTTC. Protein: CASSSPRGLAGLRSYEQYF.